This T cell receptor beta chain was identified in a study of shared clonotypes between healthy human individuals. Study as a whole: CD4 naive cells filled three plates per donor, CD4 memory three, CD8 naive two and CD8 memory one.

Here immunoSEQ multiplex PCR was the method, and the copy in TCRdb shows in-frame clones only, minus some. This sample carries 630,000 or so clones, roughly 98% of them seen once, and the ten largest clones take around 0.3%. Terminally differentiated effector memory CD45RA+ cells were excluded from the naive CD8 cells, which were CD45RO-negative and positively selected for CCR7. The germline CDR1 and CDR2 sequences are LNHNV and YYDKDF (reference sequence). This CDR3 is 14 amino acids long. The V and J ends lost 7 bases and 4 bases, in that order; junction bases with no gene match: 9. This receptor was obtained from a man younger than 40 in good health. The chain combines TRBV15 with TRBJ2-7; TRBD1 aligns across 8 bases. The specimen sequenced was naive CD8+ T cells sorted from blood. CDR3 region: CATTPGTGDYEQYF. CDR3 DNA sequence: TGTGCCACCACCCCCGGGACAGGAGATTACGAGCAGTACTTC.